The 10 T cell receptor beta chains below all came from one sample that was sequenced in a study of T cells in Graves' hyperthyroidism and ophthalmopathy. The TCR beta CDR3 regions underwent amplification using RNA transcripts as the source. The HTBI primer set drove a first-round RT-PCR of the TCR CDR3. One entry per CDR3 protein, called by TCRdb with MiXCR from the multiplex PCR reads. The table has hundreds of thousands of distinct CDR3 sequences, over 35% seen once; the top ten hold approximately 8.7%. Sequencing input: blood. The receptors were gathered from a man aged 18 to 30 with Graves' hyperthyroidism.

This clonotype was seen just once. This chain uses TRBV9 with TRBJ2-5; TRBD2 agrees at 8 bases. V dropped 3 bases and J dropped 3; count of bases not matched to a gene: 7. This CDR3 comprises 15 residues. CDR1 is SGDLS and CDR2 is YYNGEE in the germline V gene. The CDR3 region is CASSAGGADKETQYF. CDR3 DNA: TGTGCCAGCAGCGCCGGGGGGGCGGACAAAGAGACCCAGTACTTC.

CDR3 loop: CASRPPRVGTEAFF. The CDR3 DNA reads TGTGCCAGCCGACCTCCCAGGGTGGGCACTGAAGCTTTCTTT. The chain carries TRBV11-2 and TRBJ1-1; a weak D match, TRBD1 (5 bases). Germline lookup yields CDR1 SGHAT and CDR2 FQNNGV. Trimming removed 8 bases from V and 4 bases from J, with 17 bases in between. The CDR3 extends over 14 amino acids.

A word on this clonotype: A much larger clone lies a single base off, so this may be a read error. This chain connects TRBV20-1 to TRBJ2-7; 7 bases are shared with TRBD1. With V trimmed by 0 bases and J by 2 bases, 7 bases remained unmatched. The length of the CDR3 is 15 residues. Looked up from germline, CDR1 is DFQATT and CDR2 is SNEGSKA (reference sequence). The CDR3 loop is CSAREGEQGTYEQYF. CDR3 nucleotide sequence: TGCAGTGCTAGAGAGGGGGAACAGGGGACCTACGAGCAGTACTTC.

This clonotype was seen more than once but under ten times. CDR3 loop: CASSSRTDSYEQYF. In nucleotides, the CDR3 is TGTGCCAGCAGCTCCCGGACTGACTCCTACGAGCAGTACTTC. The J gene is TRBJ2-7, the V gene TRBV12-3 or TRBV12-4; D possibly corresponds to TRBD2 (5 bases). V lost 6 bases and J 0 bases, leaving 12 bases between the germline ends. This CDR3 is built from 14 residues.

The sample holds many counts of this clonotype. J is TRBJ1-6 and V is TRBV2; TRBD1 agrees at 10 bases. Germline CDR1 is SNHLY and CDR2 is FYNNEI. The CDR3 has 15 residues. Germline trimming cut 4 bases from V and 7 bases from J; bases unmatched to any gene: 4. CDR3 bases: TGTGCCAGCAGTGCCGGGACAGGGGCCAATTCACCCCTCCACTTT. Its protein product is CASSAGTGANSPLHF.

Remarks on this clonotype: This may stem from a read error, because a much larger clone lies one nucleotide away. This chain uses TRBV2 with TRBJ1-1; D call uncertain. This CDR3 contains 10 residues. CDR1 and CDR2 from the germline V gene are SNHLY and FYNNEI. In nucleotides, the CDR3 is TGTGCCAGCAAGGGTGGCGAAGCTCTCTTT. Residues: CASKGGEALF.

This clonotype has more than one count but fewer than ten. This sequence joins TRBV6-5 and TRBJ1-6; perhaps TRBD1 as D (6 bases). The CDR3 has 15 amino acids. CDR1 is MNHEY, CDR2 SVGAGI, per germline. Trimming took off 5 bases at V and 8 bases at J, with 16 bases between the two ends. The CDR3: CASSRTASGDSPLHF. The CDR3 DNA follows: TGTGCCAGCAGTCGGACAGCCTCCGGGGATTCACCCCTCCACTTT.

This clonotype was detected only once. The V and J genes are TRBV28 and TRBJ1-1, with D hard to call. The CDR3 contains 14 residues. Germline-derived CDR1 and CDR2 are MDHEN and SYDVKM. V lost 7 bases to trimming and J lost 3 bases, with 15 bases between them. The DNA of the CDR3 is TGTGCCAGCATTTATGCGGGAGGAGACACTGAAGCTTTCTTT. Protein product: CASIYAGGDTEAFF.

Only a few counts were recorded for this clonotype. This chain connects TRBV10-3 to TRBJ1-1, with D uncertain. Germline CDR1 and CDR2: ENHRY and SYGVKD. V dropped 10 bases and J dropped 3 bases, with 18 bases sitting between them. This CDR3 contains 14 residues. The CDR3 nucleotides are TGTGCCAGCACCCAGGAAAATTTAGACACTGAAGCTTTCTTT. Protein sequence: CASTQENLDTEAFF.

Ten or more counts support this clonotype. V gene TRBV19 combines with J gene TRBJ1-2; unclear D gene. V lost 3 bases and J 5 bases, leaving 10 bases between the germline ends. The CDR3 is 13 residues long. In germline, CDR1 is LNHDA, CDR2 SQIVND (reference sequence). The CDR3 region has the DNA TGTGCCAGTAGTATGACTGATATGTATGGCTACACCTTC. It translates to CASSMTDMYGYTF.